This TCR beta chain is from a study of shared clonotypes between healthy human individuals. The wider study: Donors, aged 18 to 49, were a couple of women and a few men. Regarding the study as a whole: Across subsets, estimated richness was generally greater for naive than for memory populations.

About this clone itself: Its antigen is currently unknown.

Produced via immunoSEQ multiplex PCR; TCRdb's table is partial and in-frame only. The table lists some 100,000 clones, 68% of them singletons, with 24% in the top ten. The CDR3 sequence is 17 residues long. In germline, CDR1 is MNHNS, CDR2 SASEGT. V lost 2 bases and J 2 bases, leaving 18 bases between the germline ends. The gene calls are TRBV6-1 and TRBJ1-1; D not certain. The sequence was collected from a woman aged 25 to 39 in good health. Specimen: memory CD8+ T cells sorted from blood. The subset was: CD45RO+ cells pooled with CCR7-negative TemRA cells. The CDR3 is CASSESISQAVNTEAFF. Here the CDR3 DNA reads TGTGCCAGCAGTGAATCGATCTCTCAGGCGGTAAACACTGAAGCTTTCTTT.